Sequencing of this TCR beta chain was carried out in a study of T cells in women clearing cervical HPV infection. immunoSEQ multiplex PCR used an average of around 1,200 ng genomic DNA. Only in-frame clones appear in the TCRdb table, and some are missing; sequencing was by immunoSEQ multiplex PCR. This sample carries 30,000 to 40,000 clones, with more than 7% going to the ten biggest clones. Concerning this clone itself: The read ends 3 residues shy of where the CDR3 ends; the end is completed using the germline J gene.

V was trimmed by 7 bases and J by 6 bases, leaving 13 bases between them. The germline V gene has CDR1 SGHRS and CDR2 YFSETQ. The CDR3 is 13 residues long. The sequenced sample consisted of blood buffy coat. The V call is TRBV5-1, the J call TRBJ2-2, with D possibly being TRBD1 (5 bases). The receptor was derived from a woman between 18 and 69 years old with a cervical HPV16 infection that either progressed to CIN3+ or cleared (not recorded which). CDR3 bases read: TGCGCCAGCGGTAGGGGAACAGCCGGGGAG. Translated: CASGRGTAGE. The complete CDR3 reads CASGRGTAGELFF.